Below, one TCR beta chain is given with its context. The target antigen is unknown. Peripheral blood was collected from the related graft donor on the marrow donation day. This sample is part of a study of T cells after posttransplantation cyclophosphamide. Assay: immunoSEQ multiplex PCR; the TCRdb copy retains only in-frame clones and omits some. This sample has tens of thousands of clones, with around 94% found just once. Germline CDR1 and CDR2: MNHNY and SVGAGI (reference sequence). Trimming took 2 bases from V and 0 from J, leaving 11 bases between them. There are 15 residues in the CDR3. Study results and limitations: TRB overlap between skin or GI tissue T cells and blood was limited. Donor CD8+ memory clones often dominated recipient blood repertoires at later times.

The sample consisted of PBMCs. The receptor's source is a woman between 25 and 40 years old in good health and a related stem cell transplant donor. This chain connects TRBV6-6 to TRBJ2-7; a weak D match, TRBD1 (6 bases). DNA for the CDR3: TGTGCCAGCAGTTACAACATACAGGGCTCCTACGAGCAGTACTTC. This translates into CASSYNIQGSYEQYF.